The 27 T cell receptor beta chains below were found in one sample sequenced in a study of T cell clonotyping in hematopoietic cell transplantation. Repertoires were generated with immunoSEQ multiplex PCR, while TCRdb's copy carries only in-frame clones and drops some. The data show nearly 7,000 clones, with about 86% seen just once and less than 4.5% held by the top ten. The time point was: recipient sample about 28 days before transplant, after cytoreduction. The sample here was peripheral blood mononuclear cells, taken before stem cell transplant. Every receptor here comes from a man aged 25-45 years with acute myeloid leukemia. Some clones in this sample may be carry-over from other donors' samples.

J is TRBJ2-3 and V is TRBV5-6; the match to TRBD2 covers 13 bases. There are 16 residues in the CDR3. Trimming at V came to 3 bases and at J to 4 bases, leaving 5 bases not matched to a gene. Germline assignment: CDR1 SGHDT and CDR2 YYEEEE. The CDR3: CASSSNGLAGADTQYF. The CDR3 nucleotides read TGTGCCAGCAGCTCAAATGGACTAGCGGGAGCAGATACGCAGTATTTT.

This clone occurred once. The chain joins TRBV28 to TRBJ2-1; D not certain. Looked up from germline, CDR1 is MDHEN and CDR2 is SYDVKM. V shed 5 bases and J shed 3 bases, with 14 bases lying between them. The length of the CDR3 is 15 residues. The CDR3 is CASSLPSGNYNEQFF. The DNA of the CDR3 is TGTGCCAGCAGTCTCCCGAGTGGGAACTACAATGAGCAGTTCTTC.

The chain links TRBV7-2 to TRBJ1-3; TRBD1 is a possible D gene (5 bases). The germline V gene encodes CDR1 SGHTA and CDR2 FQGNSA. Trimming left V 1 base short and J 0 bases short, with 13 bases between. The length of the CDR3 is 17 residues. The CDR3 DNA follows: TGTGCCAGCAGCTTAGGGGGCCCCGGGGGCTCTGGAAACACCATATATTTT. It yields the protein CASSLGGPGGSGNTIYF.

The genes are TRBV28 and TRBJ1-1; D gene uncertain. From germline, CDR1 is MDHEN and CDR2 SYDVKM. This CDR3 is 14 amino acids long. V was cut by 3 bases and J by 0 bases, with 8 bases left in between. The chain's CDR3 is CASSFGLLNTEAFF. CDR3 nucleotides: TGTGCCAGCAGTTTTGGTCTCCTGAACACTGAAGCTTTCTTT.

The rearrangement uses TRBV27 and TRBJ1-2; 7 nucleotides agree with TRBD1. Germline V gene data show CDR1 as MNHEY and CDR2 as SMNVEV (reference sequence). The CDR3 runs 14 residues. The V gene end was trimmed by 3 bases and the J gene end by 4 bases; junction bases not matched to a gene: 5. The CDR3 DNA sequence: TGTGCCAGCAGTTTTTCACAGGGGAGCTATGGCTACACCTTC. Residues: CASSFSQGSYGYTF.

The chain combines TRBV4-3 with TRBJ1-2; no clear D gene. With 4 bases removed from V and 1 base from J, the gap between germline ends came to 10 bases. Germline loops: CDR1 LGHNA, CDR2 YSLEER. The CDR3 is 14 amino acids. The CDR3 DNA reads TGCGCCAGCAGCCCCATTGCAGTTAACTATGGCTACACCTTC. The encoded protein is CASSPIAVNYGYTF.

The chain employs TRBV4-2 and TRBJ2-3, with D unresolved. From germline, CDR1 is LGHNA and CDR2 YNFKEQ. The CDR3 has 11 amino acids. V lost 5 bases, J lost 5 bases, and 5 bases lay in between. The CDR3: CASSYVDTQYF. DNA of the CDR3: TGTGCCAGCAGCTATGTAGATACGCAGTATTTT.

This rearrangement joins TRBV9 to TRBJ2-3; 8 bases match TRBD1. This CDR3 is 14 amino acids long. The germline gives CDR1 SGDLS, CDR2 YYNGEE. The ends lost 3 bases at V and 1 base at J; junction bases unmatched: 1. The CDR3 sequence is CASSADRGTDTQYF. CDR3 coding DNA: TGTGCCAGCAGCGCGGACAGGGGCACAGATACGCAGTATTTT. The entire variable domain, with the rest obtained from reference TRBV9 and TRBJ2-3, is as follows: DSGVTQTPKHLITATGQRVTLRCSPRSGDLSVYWYQQSLDQGLQFLIQYYNGEERAKGNILERFSAQQFPDLHSELNLSSLELGDSALYFCASSADRGTDTQYFGPGTRLTVL.

The chain employs TRBV6-5 and TRBJ1-2; D not certain. The length of the CDR3 is 11 residues. Germline V CDR1 and CDR2: MNHEY, SVGAGI. V was shortened by 6 bases and J by 4 bases, with 6 bases between the two germline ends. CDR3 in DNA: TGTGCCAGCAGGGCATCCTATGGCTACACCTTC. This translates into CASRASYGYTF.

The rearrangement links TRBV14 to TRBJ1-2; D is possibly TRBD1 (6 bases). The CDR3 runs 16 residues. V lost 4 bases, J lost 4 bases, and 19 bases lay in between. Per the germline V gene, CDR1 is SGHDN and CDR2 is FVKESK. The CDR3: CASSRGGGRSGYGYTF. CDR3 DNA sequence: TGTGCCAGCAGCCGAGGAGGGGGACGAAGTGGCTATGGCTACACCTTC.

V is TRBV6-5 and J is TRBJ2-3; no firm D call. This CDR3 contains 14 residues. The V gene lost 2 bases and the J gene lost 0 bases, with 6 bases spanning the gap. Germline CDR1 is MNHEY and CDR2 is SVGAGI. The CDR3 sequence is CASSYGGSTDTQYF. The CDR3 nucleotides are TGTGCCAGCAGTTACGGCGGTAGCACAGATACGCAGTATTTT.

This chain uses TRBV19 with TRBJ1-3; the D gene is possibly TRBD1 (6 bases). V was clipped by 5 bases and J by 10 bases, with 15 bases between them. The CDR3 covers 13 residues. Germline-derived CDR1 and CDR2 are LNHDA and SQIVND (reference sequence). The CDR3, as DNA: TGTGCCAGTAGTCGGGACGGGACAAAGACCATATATTTT. Translated: CASSRDGTKTIYF.

This chain links TRBV6-1 with TRBJ1-2, with D possibly being TRBD1 (5 bases). Trimming pared 4 bases from V and 0 bases from J, leaving 6 bases between. This CDR3 spans 13 amino acids. Germline V gene lookup returns CDR1 MNHNS and CDR2 SASEGT. The CDR3 coding sequence is TGTGCCAGCAGTGCCAGGGCTAACTATGGCTACACCTTC. Its translation: CASSARANYGYTF.

This chain uses TRBV28 with TRBJ2-7, with 9 bases fitting TRBD2. The CDR3 is 17 amino acids. Germline-derived CDR1 and CDR2 are MDHEN and SYDVKM. V gave up 0 bases and J gave up 7 bases; unmatched junction bases: 13. CDR3 coding DNA: TGTGCCAGCAGTTTATGGGTCTTGGCGGGAGGGCCAGGGGAGCAGTACTTC. Translating gives CASSLWVLAGGPGEQYF.

This chain joins TRBV16 and TRBJ1-2; 10 nucleotides line up with TRBD1. The V and J ends lost 2 bases and 8 bases, in that order; junction bases with no gene match: 11. This CDR3 region has 16 residues. Germline V gene sequence: CDR1 KGHSY, CDR2 FQNENV. This CDR3 is CASSQGRGTGDWGYTF. CDR3 nucleotide sequence: TGTGCCAGCAGCCAAGGTCGCGGGACAGGGGATTGGGGCTACACCTTC. Full variable domain (outside the CDR3, taken from reference TRBV16 and TRBJ1-2): GEEVAQTPKHLVRGEGQKAKLYCAPIKGHSYVFWYQQVLKNEFKFLISFQNENVFDETGMPKERFSAKCLPNSPCSLEIQATKLEDSAVYFCASSQGRGTGDWGYTFGSGTRLTVV.

The V and J genes are TRBV5-1 and TRBJ2-1, with a weak D call TRBD2 (6 bases). Per the germline V gene, CDR1 is SGHRS and CDR2 is YFSETQ. The ends were cut back, 5 bases at V and 7 bases at J, with 7 bases in the middle. The CDR3 has 11 residues. CDR3 in amino acids: CASSRGNEQFF. In DNA, the CDR3 is TGCGCCAGCAGTCGGGGGAATGAGCAGTTCTTC.

The chain combines TRBV5-1 with TRBJ2-1; D is perhaps TRBD1 or TRBD2 (5 bases each). CDR3 length: 14 residues. Trimming cost V 6 bases and J 11 bases, with 21 bases left between them. In germline, CDR1 is SGHRS, CDR2 YFSETQ. This CDR3 is CASISGPSSPKQFF. In nucleotides, the CDR3 is TGCGCCAGCATCTCGGGACCTAGTTCCCCCAAGCAGTTCTTC.

CDR3 protein: CASSQGVQDRGYQPQHF. As DNA, the CDR3 is TGCGCCAGCAGCCAAGGGGTCCAAGACAGGGGATATCAGCCCCAGCATTTT. V gene TRBV4-1 combines with J gene TRBJ1-5; 8 nucleotides agree with TRBD1. Germline V gene sequence: CDR1 MGHRA, CDR2 YSYEKL. This CDR3 has 17 residues. V lost 1 base and J lost 5; bases outside the gene matches: 10.

The chain couples TRBV7-8 to TRBJ2-1; no definite D call. CDR3 length: 12 amino acids. The V gene's germline CDR1 is SGHVS and CDR2 FQNEAQ. Trimming took 6 bases from V and 7 from J, leaving 10 bases between them. The CDR3 here is CASRSWRNEQFF. The DNA of the CDR3 is TGTGCCAGCAGGTCCTGGAGAAATGAGCAGTTCTTC. The full variable domain, its missing parts supplied by reference TRBV7-8 and TRBJ2-1, is GAGVSQSPRYKVAKRGQDVALRCDPISGHVSLFWYQQALGQGPEFLTYFQNEAQLDKSGLPSDRFFAERPEGSVSTLKIQRTQQEDSAVYLCASRSWRNEQFFGPGTRLTVL.

The chain has TRBV6-1 and TRBJ2-7, with D possibly matching TRBD1 (6 bases). Looked up from germline, CDR1 is MNHNS and CDR2 is SASEGT. The CDR3 is 14 residues long. V was cut by 4 bases and J by 3 bases, with 13 bases left in between. The CDR3 loop is CASSAPIRGYEQYF. Here the CDR3 DNA reads TGTGCCAGCAGTGCCCCGATCAGGGGCTACGAGCAGTACTTC.

V gene TRBV11-1 combines with J gene TRBJ2-7, with TRBD2 identical over 10 bases. Trimming at V came to 2 bases and at J to 5 bases, leaving 18 bases not matched to a gene. Germline V gene lookup returns CDR1 SGHAT and CDR2 FQDESV (reference sequence). The CDR3 has 19 residues. The CDR3 DNA sequence: TGTGCCAGCAGCTTAAGGTTCGGTACAGGACTAGCGGATAGCGACGAGCAGTACTTC. Translation: CASSLRFGTGLADSDEQYF.

The rearrangement uses TRBV2 and TRBJ2-2, with D possibly matching TRBD1 (6 bases). V was cut by 6 bases and J by 5 bases, with 10 bases left in between. The CDR3 has 13 residues. Germline CDR1 and CDR2: SNHLY and FYNNEI. The CDR3 nucleotides read TGTGCCAGCAGGTTCAGGGGAACCGGGGAGCTGTTTTTT. Translating gives CASRFRGTGELFF.

The V gene is TRBV6-5, the J gene TRBJ1-2; weak D call: TRBD1 (6 bases). Germline lookup yields CDR1 MNHEY and CDR2 SVGAGI. Trimming removed 7 bases from V and 5 bases from J, with 11 bases in between. The CDR3 covers 12 residues. The CDR3 sequence: CASTQQGYGYTF. The DNA for the CDR3 is TGTGCCAGCACCCAACAGGGTTATGGCTACACCTTC.

This clone has only one observation. The J gene is TRBJ2-3, the V gene TRBV9; 10 positions agree with TRBD2. CDR3 size: 18 residues. V trimming: 4 bases; J trimming: 0 bases; junction bases outside the gene matches: 11. CDR1 and CDR2 from the germline V gene are SGDLS and YYNGEE. The CDR3 DNA reads as TGTGCCAGCAGCCCAGACCCCCGGACTAGCGGTAGCACAGATACGCAGTATTTT. Translation: CASSPDPRTSGSTDTQYF.

This clone appeared once. The chain joins TRBV29-1 to TRBJ1-2; 8 nucleotides align to TRBD1. Germline lookup yields CDR1 SQVTM and CDR2 ANQGSEA. The CDR3 consists of 13 residues. V was pared by 4 bases and J by 2 bases, with 3 bases of the junction left unmatched. The CDR3 loop reads CSVGNRGNYGYTF. CDR3 coding DNA: TGCAGCGTTGGAAACAGGGGGAACTATGGCTACACCTTC.

The gene calls are TRBV4-1 and TRBJ1-2, with 8 bases aligning to TRBD1. J was trimmed by 7 bases and V by 4 bases; bases with no gene match: 11. CDR3 length equals 15 residues. Germline V gene data show CDR1 as MGHRA and CDR2 as YSYEKL. The CDR3 DNA is TGCGCCAGCAGCCGCCTGGGACAGGCGCTGACTGGCTACACCTTC. Amino acid sequence: CASSRLGQALTGYTF.

This CDR3 is CASRPGSRSPSSTDTQYF. In DNA, the CDR3 is TGTGCCAGCCGACCCGGTAGTCGATCGCCGTCTAGCACAGATACGCAGTATTTT. The chain joins TRBV27 to TRBJ2-3; D remains unclear. Germline-derived CDR1 and CDR2 are MNHEY and SMNVEV (reference sequence). Trimming removed 8 bases from V and 0 bases from J, with 24 bases in between. This CDR3 spans 18 amino acids.